The 29 T cell receptor beta chains listed next were all sequenced from one sample in a study of lymphopenia after photon versus proton radiotherapy. Sequencing used immunoSEQ multiplex PCR; TCRdb keeps in-frame clones, though not all of them. There are approximately 80,000 clones in the sample; around 83% occur only once, and over 1.3% lies in the top ten. The specimen comprised peripheral blood, sampled from a patient treated with proton-based radiotherapy. The receptor source for this set is a man in his sixties with pancreatic cancer.

The chain recombines TRBV6-1 with TRBJ1-3, with D hard to call. The germline V gene has CDR1 MNHNS and CDR2 SASEGT. V gave up 0 bases and J gave up 0 bases, with 9 bases separating them. This CDR3 is 16 amino acids long. CDR3 in DNA: TGTGCCAGCAGTGAAGCAGAGATAAGCTCTGGAAACACCATATATTTT. As protein: CASSEAEISSGNTIYF.

V and J are TRBV6-4 and TRBJ2-3; 7 bases match TRBD1. Germline V gives CDR1 MRHNA, CDR2 SNTAGT. V gave up 3 bases and J gave up 4 bases; unmatched junction bases: 10. CDR3 size: 16 residues. The CDR3, as DNA: TGTGCCAGCAGTGATAAGGGGGCTGCTGACCCAGATACGCAGTATTTT. This translates into CASSDKGAADPDTQYF.

This clone was seen a single time. The chain recombines TRBV10-2 with TRBJ2-1; 11 bases match TRBD2. The ends lost 8 bases at V and 7 bases at J; junction bases unmatched: 13. The CDR3 extends over 16 amino acids. Germline assignment: CDR1 WSHSY and CDR2 SAAADI. CDR3 loop: CASRRTSGPRGNEQFF. CDR3 sequence (DNA): TGCGCCAGCCGAAGGACTAGCGGGCCCAGGGGGAATGAGCAGTTCTTC.

This clone was observed a few times. This chain links TRBV6-5 with TRBJ1-5, with D unresolved. CDR3 length equals 14 residues. V was pared by 5 bases and J by 3 bases, with 11 bases between. The germline V gene has CDR1 MNHEY and CDR2 SVGAGI. In nucleotides, the CDR3 is TGTGCCAGCAGTAGACCGGGCCCCAATCAGCCCCAGCATTTT. It translates to CASSRPGPNQPQHF.

This clone was seen only once. The V call is TRBV6-6, the J call TRBJ2-2; D ambiguous. The CDR3 spans 16 residues. Deletions cut 0 bases from V and 1 base from J, with 9 bases between. Germline V lookup: CDR1 MNHNY, CDR2 SVGAGI (reference sequence). CDR3 DNA: TGTGCCAGCAGTTACTCGGGAATCAGGAACACCGGGGAGCTGTTTTTT. It translates to CASSYSGIRNTGELFF.

This sequence joins TRBV28 and TRBJ2-5; D unclear. This CDR3 has 13 residues. Germline-derived CDR1 and CDR2 are MDHEN and SYDVKM. V was trimmed by 5 bases and J by 5 bases, leaving 12 bases between them. CDR3 sequence: CASSMIGRETQYF. In DNA form, the CDR3 reads TGTGCCAGCAGTATGATAGGCCGGGAGACCCAGTACTTC. The full variable domain, completed using reference TRBV28 and TRBJ2-5, is DVKVTQSSRYLVKRTGEKVFLECVQDMDHENMFWYRQDPGLGLRLIYFSYDVKMKEKGDIPEGYSVSREKKERFSLILESASTNQTSMYLCASSMIGRETQYFGPGTRLLVL.

This clone appeared a single time. This rearrangement joins TRBV5-6 to TRBJ1-4; D is perhaps TRBD1 (6 bases). Germline CDR1 SGHDT, CDR2 YYEEEE. V lost 1 base and J 10 bases, leaving 23 bases between the germline ends. The CDR3 sequence is 17 residues long. This CDR3 is CASSLLIPNHREGKLFF. CDR3 in DNA: TGTGCCAGCAGCTTGCTTATTCCTAACCACAGGGAGGGAAAACTGTTTTTT.

The rearrangement joins TRBV4-1 to TRBJ2-5, with a tentative D call TRBD1 (6 bases). The DNA end favors TRBJ2-7, so the J call may be wrong. Germline CDR1 and CDR2: MGHRA and YSYEKL. This CDR3 region has 15 residues. The CDR3 is CASSPAGTRNYEQYF. The DNA of the CDR3 is TGCGCCAGCAGCCCCGCCGGGACAAGAAACTACGAGCAGTACTTC.

This chain connects TRBV5-1 to TRBJ2-2, with D perhaps TRBD1 or TRBD2 (5 bases each). The CDR3 runs to 13 residues. Germline V CDR1 and CDR2: SGHRS, YFSETQ. The ends were cut back, 4 bases at V and 3 bases at J, with 7 bases in the middle. The CDR3 sequence is CASSVGDTGELFF. Here the CDR3 DNA reads TGCGCCAGCAGCGTGGGGGACACCGGGGAGCTGTTTTTT. Looking up the rest from reference TRBV5-1 and TRBJ2-2 gives the full variable domain: KAGVTQTPRYLIKTRGQQVTLSCSPISGHRSVSWYQQTPGQGLQFLFEYFSETQRNKGNFPGRFSGRQFSNSRSEMNVSTLELGDSALYLCASSVGDTGELFFGEGSRLTVL.

The chain carries TRBV28 and TRBJ2-7, with D hard to call. Germline loops: CDR1 MDHEN, CDR2 SYDVKM. V lost 3 bases and J 2 bases, leaving 5 bases between the germline ends. The CDR3 contains 12 residues. The DNA of the CDR3 is TGTGCCAGCAGTTTGTTGGCCTACGAGCAGTACTTC. Amino acid sequence: CASSLLAYEQYF.

The chain combines TRBV19 with TRBJ2-7; 8 nucleotides line up with TRBD1. V lost 6 bases, J lost 3 bases, and 10 bases stayed unmatched. This CDR3 is built from 15 residues. CDR1 and CDR2 (germline): LNHDA, SQIVND (reference sequence). The CDR3 region has the DNA TGTGCCAGTAGCAAATATTCACAGGGGGGCTACGAGCAGTACTTC. Its translation: CASSKYSQGGYEQYF.

The chain links TRBV28 to TRBJ2-7; D is uncertain. The length of the CDR3 is 13 residues. Trimming stripped 2 bases from V and 3 bases from J, with 8 bases between. Germline CDR1 is MDHEN and CDR2 is SYDVKM. The chain's CDR3 is CASSLELVYEQYF. CDR3 bases: TGTGCCAGCAGTTTAGAACTGGTCTACGAGCAGTACTTC.

This clone is a singleton in its sample. The gene calls are TRBV30 and TRBJ2-1, with D perhaps TRBD2 (5 bases). The CDR3 is made up of 12 amino acids. V lost 8 bases, J lost 7 bases, and 15 bases lay in between. CDR1 and CDR2 (germline): GTSNPN, SVGIG (reference sequence). In nucleotides, the CDR3 is TGTGCCGCGCTACTAGAAAAGAATGAGCAGTTCTTC. This sequence encodes CAALLEKNEQFF.

The J gene is TRBJ2-7, the V gene TRBV6-5, with D hard to call. V was clipped by 2 bases and J by 1 base, with 15 bases between them. The germline V gene encodes CDR1 MNHEY and CDR2 SVGAGI. The CDR3 sequence is 16 residues long. The CDR3 protein is CASSYAGRASSYEQYF. The CDR3 DNA is TGTGCCAGCAGTTACGCCGGCCGGGCCAGTTCCTACGAGCAGTACTTC.

The chain carries TRBV6-5 and TRBJ1-2; 8 nucleotides match TRBD1. Germline V lookup: CDR1 MNHEY, CDR2 SVGAGI. V lost 7 bases, J lost 4 bases, and 5 bases stayed unmatched. The CDR3 spans 13 residues. CDR3 nucleotides: TGTGCCAGCACCACCACAGGGGGCTATGGCTACACCTTC. This gives the protein CASTTTGGYGYTF.

The V gene is TRBV27, the J gene TRBJ1-3; D is unclear. The CDR3 is 13 amino acids. V lost 0 bases to trimming and J lost 9 bases, with 9 bases between them. CDR1 and CDR2 from the germline V gene are MNHEY and SMNVEV (reference sequence). In DNA, the CDR3 is TGTGCCAGCAGTTTATCCCCGGAAGGCACCATATATTTT. This codes for CASSLSPEGTIYF.

The J gene is TRBJ2-5, the V gene TRBV6-5, with 7 bases matching TRBD1. The V gene end was trimmed by 4 bases and the J gene end by 7 bases; junction bases not matched to a gene: 15. This CDR3 comprises 16 residues. Germline values: CDR1 MNHEY, CDR2 SVGAGI. The CDR3 loop reads CASSLTGTVTLGTQYF. Here the CDR3 DNA reads TGTGCCAGCAGTTTGACCGGGACAGTTACTTTAGGGACCCAGTACTTC.

The V call is TRBV2, the J call TRBJ1-2; 9 bases align to TRBD1. The germline gives CDR1 SNHLY, CDR2 FYNNEI. The length of the CDR3 is 16 residues. The ends lost 7 bases at V and 4 bases at J; junction bases unmatched: 13. The CDR3 here is CASNTGLGQGGYGYTF. The CDR3 DNA reads as TGTGCCAGCAACACCGGGCTGGGACAGGGTGGCTATGGCTACACCTTC.

J is TRBJ1-5 and V is TRBV9; 7 bases are a match to TRBD1. V lost 4 bases, J lost 3 bases, and 7 bases stayed unmatched. CDR3 length: 15 residues. Germline CDR1 is SGDLS and CDR2 is YYNGEE. The CDR3 region is CASSPTGTVNQPQHF. CDR3 DNA sequence: TGTGCCAGCAGCCCCACCGGGACAGTCAATCAGCCCCAGCATTTT.

V and J are TRBV6-5 and TRBJ2-5; 11 bases map to TRBD2. The DNA end favors TRBJ2-7, so the J call may be wrong. Germline CDR1 MNHEY, CDR2 SVGAGI. This CDR3 spans 14 amino acids. This chain's CDR3 is CASSKTSGAYEQYF. Written as DNA, the CDR3 is TGTGCCAGCAGTAAGACTAGCGGGGCCTACGAGCAGTACTTC.

The J gene is TRBJ2-1, the V gene TRBV7-6; D remains unclear. Germline V gene sequence: CDR1 SGHVS, CDR2 FNYEAQ. The CDR3 is 13 amino acids. V was clipped by 5 bases and J by 4 bases, with 9 bases between them. The CDR3 loop is CASSPGPYNEQFF. CDR3 in DNA: TGTGCCAGCAGCCCCGGACCTTACAATGAGCAGTTCTTC.

This sequence joins TRBV5-1 and TRBJ1-1; D uncertain. Germline V gene sequence: CDR1 SGHRS, CDR2 YFSETQ. Trimming removed 0 bases from V and 6 bases from J, with 9 bases in between. CDR3 size: 13 residues. CDR3: CASSLALDAEAFF. The CDR3 nucleotides are TGCGCCAGCAGCTTGGCACTGGACGCTGAAGCTTTCTTT. Looking up the rest from reference TRBV5-1 and TRBJ1-1 gives the full variable domain: KAGVTQTPRYLIKTRGQQVTLSCSPISGHRSVSWYQQTPGQGLQFLFEYFSETQRNKGNFPGRFSGRQFSNSRSEMNVSTLELGDSALYLCASSLALDAEAFFGQGTRLTVV.

The rearrangement links TRBV28 to TRBJ1-2; D call uncertain. Per germline, CDR1 MDHEN and CDR2 SYDVKM. This CDR3 has 12 amino acids. Trimming removed 2 bases from V and 8 bases from J, with 9 bases in between. This CDR3 reads CASSLVSGGYTF. The DNA for the CDR3 is TGTGCCAGCAGTTTAGTTTCGGGGGGCTACACCTTC.

The rearrangement joins TRBV4-3 to TRBJ1-1, with 9 nucleotides matching TRBD1. This CDR3 contains 15 residues. V lost 4 bases to trimming and J lost 6 bases; unmatched junction nucleotides: 9. Germline CDR1 and CDR2: LGHNA and YSLEER. CDR3 bases: TGCGCCAGCAGCCGGGACAGGGTGTTTTCTTCTGAAGCTTTCTTT. This codes for CASSRDRVFSSEAFF.

This sequence joins TRBV4-1 and TRBJ2-5, with D unclear. Deletions cut 0 bases from V and 4 bases from J, with 12 bases between. The CDR3 spans 15 residues. CDR1 and CDR2 (germline): MGHRA, YSYEKL. The CDR3 sequence: CASSQDPQLRETQYF. As DNA, the CDR3 is TGCGCCAGCAGCCAAGATCCCCAGCTGCGAGAGACCCAGTACTTC.

The chain carries TRBV5-1 and TRBJ1-1; D perhaps matches TRBD1 (6 bases). Per the germline V gene, CDR1 is SGHRS and CDR2 is YFSETQ. V was shortened by 0 bases and J by 4 bases, with 10 bases between the two germline ends. The CDR3 sequence is 14 residues long. CDR3 bases: TGCGCCAGCAGCTTGGTCGGGGGGGCCACTGAAGCTTTCTTT. Its translation is CASSLVGGATEAFF.

The V and J genes are TRBV7-8 and TRBJ1-2; a weak D match, TRBD1 (5 bases). Trimming shortened V by 5 bases and J by 0 bases, and 13 bases separated the two germline ends. Germline V gene data show CDR1 as SGHVS and CDR2 as FQNEAQ. CDR3 size: 15 residues. CDR3 nucleotide sequence: TGTGCCAGCAGCCCTCGACAGCGATCTAACTATGGCTACACCTTC. It specifies CASSPRQRSNYGYTF.

This sequence joins TRBV6-1 and TRBJ2-7; TRBD1 is a possible D gene (5 bases). V was shortened by 7 bases and J by 2 bases, with 18 bases between the two germline ends. This CDR3 has 15 residues. The germline CDR1 and CDR2 sequences are MNHNS and SASEGT. CDR3 nucleotide sequence: TGTGCCAGCACCTACCCGGACATTTTACCCTACGAGCAGTACTTC. Its translation: CASTYPDILPYEQYF.

The V gene is TRBV2, the J gene TRBJ1-5; tentatively, D is TRBD1 (5 bases). Trimming removed 3 bases from V and 5 bases from J, with 8 bases in between. CDR3 length equals 13 residues. Germline-derived CDR1 and CDR2 are SNHLY and FYNNEI. This CDR3 reads CASSDGDHQPQHF. The CDR3 DNA is TGTGCCAGCAGTGATGGGGACCATCAGCCCCAGCATTTT.